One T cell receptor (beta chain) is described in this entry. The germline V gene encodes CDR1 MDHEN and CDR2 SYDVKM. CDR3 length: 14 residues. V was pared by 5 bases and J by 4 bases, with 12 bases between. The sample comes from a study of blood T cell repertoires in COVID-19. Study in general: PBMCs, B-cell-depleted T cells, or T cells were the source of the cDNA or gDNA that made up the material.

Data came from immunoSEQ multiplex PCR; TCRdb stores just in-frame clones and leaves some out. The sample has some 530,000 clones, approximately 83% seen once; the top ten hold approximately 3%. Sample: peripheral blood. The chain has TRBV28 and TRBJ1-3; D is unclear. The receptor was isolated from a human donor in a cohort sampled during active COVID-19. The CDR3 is CASSLGGRGNTIYF. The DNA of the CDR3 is TGTGCCAGCAGTCTCGGAGGGAGAGGAAACACCATATATTTT.